One sample yielded the 31 T cell receptor beta chains listed below, sequenced in a study of blood T cell repertoires in COVID-19 (dated by TCRdb to the early 2020s). Preparation of the library involved the immunoSEQ multiplex PCR assay. TCRdb holds this immuneACCESS table with in-frame rearrangements only. Some clones are missing; in checked studies, unresolved V genes explain under half, and the rest has no known cause. This sample holds 200,000 to 250,000 clones; roughly 80% were observed only once. The ten most abundant clones make up roughly 8% of the sample. The sample consisted of peripheral blood. The source is a woman of 80 years or more with COVID-19, enrolled during active disease.

The chain links TRBV7-9 to TRBJ1-1; tentatively, D is TRBD1 (6 bases). CDR1 SEHNR and CDR2 FQNEAQ come from the germline V gene (reference sequence). CDR3 size: 13 residues. Trimming shortened V by 8 bases and J by 1 base, and 11 bases separated the two germline ends. DNA of the CDR3: TGTGCCAGCGATAGGACAGCGAACACTGAAGCTTTCTTT. Its protein is CASDRTANTEAFF.

This chain joins TRBV10-3 and TRBJ2-5; 10 nucleotides align to TRBD1. The CDR3 length is 14 residues. CDR1 and CDR2 from the germline V gene are ENHRY and SYGVKD. Germline trimming cut 5 bases from V and 5 bases from J; bases unmatched to any gene: 5. The CDR3 reads CAISTGQGTETQYF. The CDR3 DNA reads TGTGCCATCAGTACGGGACAGGGGACGGAGACCCAGTACTTC.

CDR3 sequence (DNA): TGTGCCACCTCAAACGGGGGGCAAGGCACTGAAGCTTTCTTT. It codes for CATSNGGQGTEAFF. This rearrangement joins TRBV19 to TRBJ1-1, with D tentatively TRBD1 (6 bases). The V end lost 10 bases, the J end lost 4 bases, and 19 bases lay between the germline ends. The CDR3 contains 14 residues. Germline V gene sequence: CDR1 LNHDA, CDR2 SQIVND (reference sequence).

The chain couples TRBV5-1 to TRBJ2-7; 7 nucleotides agree with TRBD1. This CDR3 is 15 amino acids long. V shed 5 bases and J 0 bases; nucleotides not matched to a gene: 8. Germline V gives CDR1 SGHRS, CDR2 YFSETQ. CDR3: CASRYRTGSSYEQYF. The CDR3 DNA reads TGCGCCAGCAGATATCGGACAGGCAGCTCCTACGAGCAGTACTTC.

This clone was detected only a few times. The chain has TRBV4-1 and TRBJ2-7; TRBD2 agrees at 7 bases. This CDR3 spans 15 amino acids. Germline assignment: CDR1 MGHRA and CDR2 YSYEKL. V lost 1 base and J lost 2; bases outside the gene matches: 5. The chain's CDR3 is CASSQALGGAYEQYF. CDR3 bases: TGCGCCAGCAGCCAAGCGTTGGGAGGGGCCTACGAGCAGTACTTC.

This chain links TRBV2 with TRBJ1-2; TRBD1 agrees at 7 bases. After removal of 6 bases from V and 2 bases from J, the junction contained 12 bases not matched to a gene. Germline loops: CDR1 SNHLY, CDR2 FYNNEI. CDR3 length: 16 residues. CDR3 DNA sequence: TGTGCCAGCAGCCTAAGGGGGCAGTTTAACAACTATGGCTACACCTTC. It yields the protein CASSLRGQFNNYGYTF.

The V gene is TRBV29-1, the J gene TRBJ2-7, with D possibly matching TRBD2 (5 bases). The germline V gene has CDR1 SQVTM and CDR2 ANQGSEA. The CDR3 covers 14 residues. The V and J ends lost 4 bases and 0 bases respectively, with 13 bases between them. In DNA, the CDR3 is TGCAGCGTTGTCGAGCGGACGAGCTCCTACGAGCAGTACTTC. This sequence encodes CSVVERTSSYEQYF.

The J gene is TRBJ1-2, the V gene TRBV18; 10 nucleotides line up with TRBD1. J lost 3 bases, V lost 4 bases, and 8 bases had no gene match. The CDR3 length is 16 residues. Germline loops: CDR1 KGHSH, CDR2 LQKENI. CDR3 nucleotide sequence: TGTGCCAGCTCACAAAGCGCCGGGACAGGGGACTATGGCTACACCTTC. It yields the protein CASSQSAGTGDYGYTF.

The chain uses TRBV6-2 or TRBV6-3 and TRBJ2-4, with 9 bases fitting TRBD1. The V segment lost 6 bases and the J segment 4 bases; nucleotides outside the gene matches: 1. The CDR3 is made up of 13 amino acids. Looked up from germline, CDR1 is MNHEY and CDR2 is SVGEGT. This CDR3 is CASSGQGKNIQYF. In DNA, the CDR3 is TGTGCCAGCAGCGGACAGGGGAAAAACATTCAGTACTTC.

The chain recombines TRBV6-5 with TRBJ2-3; D uncertain. The CDR3 runs 13 residues. Trimming left V 2 bases short and J 5 bases short, with 8 bases between. Germline-derived CDR1 and CDR2 are MNHEY and SVGAGI. This CDR3 reads CASSYTVGDTQYF. CDR3 bases: TGTGCCAGCAGTTACACAGTCGGAGATACGCAGTATTTT.

This clone was observed a single time. V gene TRBV9 combines with J gene TRBJ2-3; TRBD2 matches at 9 bases. Losses at the gene ends were 5 bases for V and 2 bases for J; bases not matched to a gene: 6. This CDR3 has 15 amino acids. Germline CDR1 SGDLS, CDR2 YYNGEE. CDR3 nucleotide sequence: TGTGCCAGCAGGAGTGGCGGGGGGGCCACAGATACGCAGTATTTT. It yields the protein CASRSGGGATDTQYF.

As DNA, the CDR3 is TGCGCCAGCAGTGACCCGGCCAGGGGGCTTGAAAACATTCAGTACTTC. Encoded protein: CASSDPARGLENIQYF. The rearrangement uses TRBV10-1 and TRBJ2-4; TRBD1 matches at 8 bases. Unmatched junction bases numbered 9, after V lost 3 bases and J lost 5 bases. The CDR3 runs to 16 residues. Germline V lookup: CDR1 WNHNN, CDR2 SYGVQD (reference sequence).

This sequence joins TRBV24-1 and TRBJ1-5; 9 bases are shared with TRBD1. The CDR3 loop spans 14 amino acids. V shed 9 bases and J 2 bases; nucleotides not matched to a gene: 4. Germline assignment: CDR1 KGHDR and CDR2 SFDVKD. The CDR3 sequence is CATGTGYGNQPQHF. CDR3 bases: TGTGCCACCGGGACAGGGTATGGCAATCAGCCCCAGCATTTT.

The CDR3 nucleotides are TGCGCCAGCAGCTCCTTCTTCGGCGGGGAGCTGTTTTTT. This translates into CASSSFFGGELFF. This sequence joins TRBV5-1 and TRBJ2-2; D not resolved. This CDR3 spans 13 amino acids. Germline loops: CDR1 SGHRS, CDR2 YFSETQ. Trimming took 3 bases from V and 7 from J, leaving 10 bases between them.

The J gene is TRBJ2-2, the V gene TRBV5-5, with D uncertain. CDR1 SGHKS and CDR2 YYEKEE come from the germline V gene (reference sequence). Trimming took 2 bases from V and 0 from J, leaving 8 bases between them. The CDR3 has 15 amino acids. The DNA of the CDR3 is TGTGCCAGCAGCTTTATCAGATCGAACACCGGGGAGCTGTTTTTT. Translating it yields CASSFIRSNTGELFF.

This clone was seen more than once but under ten times. The chain links TRBV11-1 to TRBJ1-2, with D unclear. V lost 4 bases and J 14 bases, leaving 14 bases between the germline ends. Germline V gene sequence: CDR1 SGHAT, CDR2 FQDESV (reference sequence). The CDR3 spans 11 residues. CDR3 sequence: CASSSGALYTF. CDR3 bases: TGTGCCAGCAGCTCTGGAGCCCTTTATACCTTC.

Only one count was recorded for this clone. J is TRBJ2-5 and V is TRBV30; no clear D gene. Germline V gene lookup returns CDR1 GTSNPN and CDR2 SVGIG (reference sequence). Trimming shortened V by 5 bases and J by 7 bases, and 17 bases separated the two germline ends. There are 13 residues in the CDR3. This CDR3 reads CAWSPRGIGTQYF. The DNA of the CDR3 is TGTGCCTGGTCTCCGAGAGGCATTGGGACCCAGTACTTC.

This chain joins TRBV15 and TRBJ2-4; 7 nucleotides match TRBD1. The CDR3 sequence is 15 residues long. Trimming removed 2 bases from V and 8 bases from J; junction bases left unmatched: 9. The V gene's germline CDR1 is LNHNV and CDR2 YYDKDF (reference sequence). The CDR3 spells CATSRQTGTEDIQYF. The CDR3 DNA follows: TGTGCCACCAGCAGACAGACAGGGACAGAAGACATTCAGTACTTC. Complete variable domain (other parts from reference TRBV15 and TRBJ2-4): DAMVIQNPRYQVTQFGKPVTLSCSQTLNHNVMYWYQQKSSQAPKLLFHYYDKDFNNEADTPDNFQSRRPNTSFCFLDIRSPGLGDTAMYLCATSRQTGTEDIQYFGAGTRLSVL.

The genes are TRBV5-4 and TRBJ2-3; 9 nucleotides align to TRBD1. Germline CDR1 and CDR2: SGHNT and YYREEE (reference sequence). CDR3 size: 18 residues. The J segment lost 0 bases and the V segment lost 4 bases, leaving 12 bases of the junction unmatched. The CDR3 protein is CASSTGTGRNPSTDTQYF. In nucleotides, the CDR3 is TGTGCCAGCAGCACCGGGACAGGGCGAAATCCTAGCACAGATACGCAGTATTTT. Filled out from reference TRBV5-4 and TRBJ2-3, the complete variable domain reads ETGVTQSPTHLIKTRGQQVTLRCSSQSGHNTVSWYQQALGQGPQFIFQYYREEENGRGNFPPRFSGLQFPNYSSELNVNALELDDSALYLCASSTGTGRNPSTDTQYFGPGTRLTVL.

This clone has a handful of counts. The CDR3 is CASSPQNGLAALQFF. The CDR3 region has the DNA TGTGCCAGCTCACCTCAAAATGGACTAGCGGCCTTGCAGTTCTTC. The chain has TRBV18 and TRBJ2-1, with 10 bases aligning to TRBD2. Germline V gene lookup returns CDR1 KGHSH and CDR2 LQKENI. The junction had 11 bases not matched to a gene; V was cut back by 3 bases and J by 12 bases. The CDR3 length is 15 residues.

This clone was detected only a few times. The rearrangement uses TRBV7-9 and TRBJ2-5; a weak D match, TRBD1 (6 bases). The germline CDR1 and CDR2 sequences are SEHNR and FQNEAQ (reference sequence). Trimming removed 3 bases from V and 4 bases from J, with 12 bases in between. The CDR3 covers 14 residues. As DNA, the CDR3 is TGTGCCAGCAGCTTGCTGGGGGCACGAGAGACCCAGTACTTC. Protein: CASSLLGARETQYF.

This clone was detected only a few times. This chain uses TRBV2 with TRBJ2-1; D is unresolved. Looked up from germline, CDR1 is SNHLY and CDR2 is FYNNEI. The CDR3 length is 14 residues. V was cut by 3 bases and J by 5 bases, with 11 bases left in between. The CDR3 DNA reads TGTGCCAGCAGTGATCAGATTTTTAACAATGAGCAGTTCTTC. Amino acids: CASSDQIFNNEQFF.

V gene TRBV15 combines with J gene TRBJ2-3, with D uncertain. The CDR3 loop spans 13 amino acids. Germline CDR1 reads LNHNV; CDR2 reads YYDKDF (reference sequence). V was cut by 0 bases and J by 6 bases, with 7 bases left in between. The CDR3 protein is CATSRDPGDTQYF. In DNA, the CDR3 is TGTGCCACCAGCAGAGACCCCGGGGATACGCAGTATTTT.

V usage is TRBV24-1 and J usage is TRBJ2-3; a possible D gene is TRBD1 (5 bases). This CDR3 spans 14 amino acids. V lost 5 bases to trimming and J lost 5 bases, with 13 bases between them. Germline CDR1 and CDR2: KGHDR and SFDVKD. CDR3 nucleotide sequence: TGTGCCACCAGTGGAAGGCCAGGGCGAGATACGCAGTATTTT. Amino acids: CATSGRPGRDTQYF.

The chain joins TRBV7-6 to TRBJ2-7; 8 nucleotides line up with TRBD1. Germline V CDR1 and CDR2: SGHVS, FNYEAQ. This CDR3 has 14 amino acids. V lost 1 base to trimming and J lost 1 base; unmatched junction nucleotides: 0. The CDR3 DNA is TGTGCCAGCAGCTTAGGGACAGGGTCCTACGAGCAGTACTTC. Residues: CASSLGTGSYEQYF.

This clone was seen only once. A much larger clone differs from this one at a single base, so this may be a read error. The V call is TRBV7-9, the J call TRBJ1-6, with unresolved D. V dropped 1 base and J dropped 0 bases, with 4 bases sitting between them. The CDR3 is 15 residues long. Germline CDR1 reads SEHNR; CDR2 reads FQNEAQ (reference sequence). CDR3 bases: TGTGCCAGCAGCTTAGTTAGCTCCTATAATTCACCCCTCCACTTT. Translation: CASSLVSSYNSPLHF.

V and J are TRBV5-1 and TRBJ2-3, with 8 bases that match TRBD1. The J segment lost 6 bases and the V segment lost 4 bases, leaving 7 bases of the junction unmatched. Germline V lookup: CDR1 SGHRS, CDR2 YFSETQ. The CDR3 length is 14 residues. CDR3 nucleotides: TGCGCCAGCAGCGCCGGACAGGGAACGGATACGCAGTATTTT. This codes for CASSAGQGTDTQYF.

The chain has TRBV28 and TRBJ2-5, with 14 positions matching TRBD2. CDR3 length: 19 amino acids. Germline-derived CDR1 and CDR2 are MDHEN and SYDVKM. The V segment lost 6 bases and the J segment 4 bases; nucleotides outside the gene matches: 16. The CDR3, as DNA: TGTGCCAGCAGCCCTCGACCGGGACTAGCGGGAGAAGGGGGAGAGACCCAGTACTTC. It codes for CASSPRPGLAGEGGETQYF. Supplemented by reference TRBV28 and TRBJ2-5, the full variable domain reads DVKVTQSSRYLVKRTGEKVFLECVQDMDHENMFWYRQDPGLGLRLIYFSYDVKMKEKGDIPEGYSVSREKKERFSLILESASTNQTSMYLCASSPRPGLAGEGGETQYFGPGTRLLVL.

This rearrangement joins TRBV5-1 to TRBJ1-1; no definite D call. The CDR3 is 12 amino acids. The germline gives CDR1 SGHRS, CDR2 YFSETQ. V lost 4 bases to trimming and J lost 11 bases, with 15 bases between them. The CDR3 DNA reads TGCGCCAGCAGCATTGACACTCGGCGTGCTTTCTTT. Translating gives CASSIDTRRAFF.

V and J are TRBV5-1 and TRBJ2-7; the D gene is possibly TRBD1 (6 bases). Between the trimmed V and J ends, which lost 5 bases and 0 bases, there was a span of 15 bases. The germline CDR1 and CDR2 sequences are SGHRS and YFSETQ. The CDR3 loop spans 15 amino acids. For the CDR3, the DNA is TGCGCCAGCAGTCAGGACAGTTATCCCTCCTACGAGCAGTACTTC. Its translation is CASSQDSYPSYEQYF.

This clone was counted once. J is TRBJ2-5 and V is TRBV5-4; 7 bases map to TRBD1. CDR3 length equals 16 residues. From germline, CDR1 is SGHNT and CDR2 YYREEE (reference sequence). With V trimmed by 0 bases and J by 1 base, 6 bases remained unmatched. This chain's CDR3 is CASSLVGRGTQETQYF. The DNA for the CDR3 is TGTGCCAGCAGCTTGGTAGGCAGGGGGACCCAAGAGACCCAGTACTTC.